The next 13 T cell receptor beta chains were all read from a single sample in a study of CD8 T cells in Susac syndrome. Reverse transcription used roughly 0.45 to 1 ug RNA and random hexamers. TCRdb independently ran MiXCR on the immunoSEQ multiplex PCR reads; one entry per CDR3 protein. Of a few hundred thousand distinct CDR3 sequences listed, around 85% were seen once; the top ten hold under 0.15%. The sequencing sample was made of CD8+ T cells from PBMCs. The receptors come from a human donor with multiple sclerosis.

The chain has TRBV20-1 and TRBJ2-2; a weak D match, TRBD2 (6 bases). V gave up 2 bases and J gave up 7 bases, with 20 bases separating them. The CDR3 consists of 16 residues. The germline V gene has CDR1 DFQATT and CDR2 SNEGSKA (reference sequence). CDR3 sequence (DNA): TGCAGTGCTAGACCGACTAGTTTCCATTCAGGCGGGGAGCTGTTTTTT. Amino acids: CSARPTSFHSGGELFF.

The V gene is TRBV29-1, the J gene TRBJ1-2, with D hard to call. Germline lookup yields CDR1 SQVTM and CDR2 ANQGSEA. This CDR3 is built from 10 residues. Between the trimmed V and J ends, which lost 0 bases and 7 bases, there was a span of 3 bases. This CDR3 reads CSVEDLGYTF. The CDR3, as DNA: TGCAGCGTTGAAGACCTTGGCTACACCTTC. Drawing the rest from reference TRBV29-1 and TRBJ1-2, the complete variable domain is SAVISQKPSRDICQRGTSLTIQCQVDSQVTMMFWYRQQPGQSLTLIATANQGSEATYESGFVIDKFPISRPNLTFSTLTVSNMSPEDSSIYLCSVEDLGYTFGSGTRLTVV.

V usage is TRBV6-5 and J usage is TRBJ2-2; D ambiguous. The CDR3 is 15 residues long. V shed 5 bases and J shed 5 bases, with 15 bases lying between them. Germline V gene sequence: CDR1 MNHEY, CDR2 SVGAGI. As DNA, the CDR3 is TGTGCCAGCAGTCCAAATTTTGTCCCGACCGGGGAGCTGTTTTTT. The encoded protein is CASSPNFVPTGELFF.

V usage is TRBV27 and J usage is TRBJ1-3; weak D call: TRBD1 (6 bases). Between the trimmed V and J ends, which lost 1 base and 4 bases, there was a span of 11 bases. There are 15 residues in the CDR3. The germline gives CDR1 MNHEY, CDR2 SMNVEV (reference sequence). The CDR3 loop reads CASSLLGGAGNTIYF. The DNA for the CDR3 is TGTGCCAGCAGTTTATTGGGGGGCGCAGGAAACACCATATATTTT.

This sequence joins TRBV19 and TRBJ2-1; 8 nucleotides match TRBD1. The CDR3 consists of 15 residues. Germline V CDR1 and CDR2: LNHDA, SQIVND (reference sequence). The J segment lost 7 bases and the V segment lost 3 bases, leaving 8 bases of the junction unmatched. The CDR3 nucleotides are TGTGCCAGTAGTATTGTCAGGGGGCTTTCGAATGAGCAGTTCTTC. Residues: CASSIVRGLSNEQFF.

The chain carries TRBV3-1 and TRBJ2-3; D is ambiguous. The germline CDR1 and CDR2 sequences are LGHDT and YNNKEL (reference sequence). V lost 4 bases, J lost 0 bases, and 14 bases lay in between. The CDR3 spans 16 residues. As DNA, the CDR3 is TGTGCCAGCAGCCCGAATCTAGGCGACAGCACAGATACGCAGTATTTT. It yields the protein CASSPNLGDSTDTQYF.

CDR3 residues: CSAIGEYEQYF. CDR3 coding DNA: TGCAGTGCTATAGGGGAGTACGAGCAGTACTTC. V and J are TRBV20-1 and TRBJ2-7; TRBD1 or TRBD2 may be the D gene (5 bases each). The CDR3 spans 11 residues. Germline loops: CDR1 DFQATT, CDR2 SNEGSKA (reference sequence). V lost 4 bases to trimming and J lost 4 bases, with 8 bases between them.

J is TRBJ1-2 and V is TRBV7-9; unclear D gene. This CDR3 spans 15 amino acids. V was shortened by 5 bases and J by 1 base, with 14 bases between the two germline ends. In germline, CDR1 is SEHNR, CDR2 FQNEAQ (reference sequence). The CDR3 region is CASSRETQINYGYTF. Here the CDR3 DNA reads TGTGCCAGCAGCCGGGAGACCCAGATTAACTATGGCTACACCTTC.

J is TRBJ2-1 and V is TRBV11-2; TRBD2 aligns across 9 bases. CDR3 length equals 15 residues. V lost 5 bases, J lost 10 bases, and 12 bases stayed unmatched. In germline, CDR1 is SGHAT, CDR2 FQNNGV. The CDR3 nucleotides are TGTGCCAGCAGCCCCAAAGCGGGAGGAGTCCTGGAGCAGTTCTTC. It translates to CASSPKAGGVLEQFF.

The V and J genes are TRBV28 and TRBJ2-5; D unresolved. V was shortened by 6 bases and J by 5 bases, with 13 bases between the two germline ends. The CDR3 covers 13 residues. Looked up from germline, CDR1 is MDHEN and CDR2 is SYDVKM. This chain's CDR3 is CASRVRKSETQYF. The DNA of the CDR3 is TGTGCCAGCAGAGTCAGGAAATCGGAGACCCAGTACTTC.

Notes on this clonotype: A junction end diverges from the germline sequence, so it may reflect a read error. This chain links TRBV5-6 with TRBJ1-1, with D unresolved. The CDR3 is 13 amino acids. CDR1 is SGHDT and CDR2 is YYEEEE in the germline V gene. The CDR3 sequence is CASSLGPNTKAFF. CDR3 DNA: TGTGCCAGCAGCCTCGGTCCGAACACTAAAGCTTTCTTT.

The chain is built from TRBV20-1 and TRBJ2-7, with a weak D call TRBD2 (6 bases). Trimming removed 3 bases from V and 6 bases from J, with 12 bases in between. CDR3 size: 12 residues. Looked up from germline, CDR1 is DFQATT and CDR2 is SNEGSKA (reference sequence). The CDR3 coding sequence is TGCAGTGCTAGGTGGGGGACTGGCGAGCAGTACTTC. Protein sequence: CSARWGTGEQYF.

The genes are TRBV3-1 and TRBJ2-1; 9 bases fit TRBD2. CDR3 size: 14 residues. Unmatched junction bases numbered 4, after V lost 3 bases and J lost 7 bases. Germline CDR1 LGHDT, CDR2 YNNKEL (reference sequence). The CDR3 DNA reads as TGTGCCAGCAGCCAGGCTAGCGGGGTAAATGAGCAGTTCTTC. Protein: CASSQASGVNEQFF.